The sequence of this TCR beta chain was determined in a study of blood T cell repertoires in COVID-19. The data were produced by immunoSEQ multiplex PCR, yet TCRdb's version contains in-frame clones alone and is incomplete. The table includes 200,000 to 250,000 clones, 82% detected once. The germline gives CDR1 WNHNN, CDR2 SYGVQD (reference sequence). This CDR3 region has 18 residues. The ends lost 0 bases at V and 6 bases at J; junction bases unmatched: 15. This sequence was found in a woman aged 40 to 50 with acute or convalescent COVID-19. What was sequenced was peripheral blood. This chain uses TRBV10-1 with TRBJ2-3; 7 nucleotides line up with TRBD2. The CDR3 is CASSESRASGIHGDTQYF. The CDR3 DNA is TGCGCCAGCAGTGAGTCTAGGGCGAGCGGGATTCATGGGGATACGCAGTATTTT.